Below are 9 T cell receptor beta chains sequenced from a single sample in a study of T cell repertoires in cytomegalovirus infection (dated by TCRdb to about 2019). The antigens these receptors bind are not known. According to the study, the label for this sample's treatment or condition signals: in vitro stimulation with specific CMV peptide epitopes to enrich CMV-specific T cells. This sample was sequenced with an Illumina HiSeq 1500. In-frame beta chains were kept once TCRdb had trimmed the public reads at Q25 with fastp and called clones with MiXCR. Every distinct CDR3 protein forms one entry, paired with its most common genes and DNA. For this sample there are hundreds of thousands of distinct CDR3 sequences; 33% appear just once. Of the sample, 15% to 20% is held by the ten largest clones. Sample: cultured PBMCs, taken from culture after CMV antigen stimulation. The receptors shown here come from a human donor in good health (CMV status not recorded). Some clones in this sample may be carry-over from other donors' samples.

This clonotype was observed a handful of times. The V gene is TRBV7-6, the J gene TRBJ2-7; possible D gene TRBD1, 6 bases. This CDR3 contains 16 residues. Trimming cost V 4 bases and J 0 bases, with 16 bases left between them. Germline V gives CDR1 SGHVS, CDR2 FNYEAQ. This chain's CDR3 is CASSSSTGLSSYEQYF. CDR3 DNA: TGTGCCAGCAGCTCGTCGACAGGCTTAAGCTCCTACGAGCAGTACTTC.

This clonotype was seen once. The chain couples TRBV7-8 to TRBJ2-5, with 8 bases matching TRBD2. V shed 2 bases and J 0 bases; nucleotides not matched to a gene: 5. CDR3 length: 16 amino acids. Per germline, CDR1 SGHVS and CDR2 FQNEAQ. The CDR3 here is CASSLNGRAYQETQYF. Here the CDR3 DNA reads TGTGCCAGCAGCTTAAACGGGAGGGCGTACCAAGAGACCCAGTACTTC.

The rearrangement links TRBV4-1 to TRBJ2-5; 9 nucleotides match TRBD1. CDR1 and CDR2 from the germline V gene are MGHRA and YSYEKL. Losses at the gene ends were 4 bases for V and 5 bases for J; bases not matched to a gene: 11. CDR3 length: 16 amino acids. This CDR3 reads CASSLSAGQGGETQYF. CDR3 sequence (DNA): TGCGCCAGCAGCCTTTCTGCGGGACAGGGAGGTGAGACCCAGTACTTC.

The chain combines TRBV7-9 with TRBJ2-3, with D possibly matching TRBD2 (6 bases). The V end was cut by 3 bases, the J end by 9 bases, with 19 bases between. Germline V gives CDR1 SEHNR, CDR2 FQNEAQ (reference sequence). The CDR3 spans 15 residues. The CDR3 DNA follows: TGTGCCAGCAGCTTGCCCGAGCGGGTTCCCAGAACGCAGTATTTT. It is translated as CASSLPERVPRTQYF.

The chain has TRBV6-2 or TRBV6-3 and TRBJ2-5; D perhaps matches TRBD1 (5 bases). The CDR3 has 13 residues. V lost 11 bases to trimming and J lost 2 bases, with 15 bases between them. From germline, CDR1 is MNHEY and CDR2 SVGEGT. CDR3 DNA sequence: TGTGCCCCCAGAGACAGACTTCAAGAGACCCAGTACTTC. Protein: CAPRDRLQETQYF.

This clonotype was observed a few times. The rearrangement links TRBV7-2 to TRBJ2-7; TRBD2 matches 14 bases. CDR1 is SGHTA, CDR2 FQGNSA, per germline. Germline trimming cut 8 bases from V and 9 bases from J; bases unmatched to any gene: 6. The length of the CDR3 is 13 residues. CDR3 region: CASSGLAGVMQYF. The CDR3 DNA follows: TGTGCCAGCTCGGGACTAGCGGGAGTAATGCAGTACTTC.

V usage is TRBV20-1 and J usage is TRBJ2-2, with 7 bases matching TRBD1. Germline-derived CDR1 and CDR2 are DFQATT and SNEGSKA (reference sequence). Unmatched junction bases numbered 5, after V lost 1 base and J lost 0 bases. This CDR3 is built from 16 residues. CDR3 protein: CSARAPTGPNTGELFF. The CDR3 nucleotides read TGCAGTGCTAGAGCTCCGACAGGGCCGAACACCGGGGAGCTGTTTTTT.

The gene calls are TRBV7-2 and TRBJ1-1; D ambiguous. Germline CDR1 SGHTA, CDR2 FQGNSA. V was clipped by 5 bases and J by 4 bases, with 14 bases between them. The length of the CDR3 is 14 residues. Here the CDR3 DNA reads TGTGCCAGCAGCCCGGCGGGCCTCGGCACTGAAGCTTTCTTT. This encodes CASSPAGLGTEAFF. Full variable domain (outside the CDR3, taken from reference TRBV7-2 and TRBJ1-1): GAGVSQSPSNKVTEKGKDVELRCDPISGHTALYWYRQSLGQGLEFLIYFQGNSAPDKSGLPSDRFSAERTGGSVSTLTIQRTQQEDSAVYLCASSPAGLGTEAFFGQGTRLTVV.

This clonotype was seen many times. The rearrangement uses TRBV7-2 and TRBJ2-7; maybe TRBD2 (6 bases). In germline, CDR1 is SGHTA, CDR2 FQGNSA. The CDR3 has 16 residues. With 2 bases removed from V and 2 bases from J, the gap between germline ends came to 16 bases. The CDR3: CASSLTSAGRAYEQYF. The CDR3 nucleotides read TGTGCCAGCAGCTTAACCTCGGCGGGGAGAGCCTACGAGCAGTACTTC.